This T cell receptor (beta chain) derives from a study of CD8 T cells in ankylosing spondylitis. General observations from the study: Researchers reportedly found disease-linked clones significantly enriched in matched ankylosing spondylitis synovial fluid. Typical of ankylosing spondylitis blood, it appeared, was a TCR beta motif of fewer than 10 highly homologous variants.

Making the TCR beta libraries involved quantitative 5'-RACE with molecular barcodes. TCRdb called the 5' RACE reads again in MiXCR, with one record for every CDR3 protein. The sample includes 250,000 to 300,000 distinct CDR3 sequences, over 15% of them seen just once. The CDR3 consists of 21 residues. Germline V gene data show CDR1 as SGHAT and CDR2 as FQNNGV. Trimming cost V 2 bases and J 2 bases; bases outside gene matches: 12. As for this clonotype: Its antigen remains unidentified.

The V gene is TRBV11-2, the J gene TRBJ2-1, with 16 bases identical to TRBD2. The sample taken for sequencing was blood, either unsorted or a sorted T cell fraction (not recorded which). This sequence was found in a male donor with ankylosing spondylitis or in good health (not recorded which). CDR3 DNA: TGTGCCAGCAGCTTATGGGGCCTGGGACTAGCGGGAGGGCTGCCCTACAATGAGCAGTTCTTC. The encoded protein is CASSLWGLGLAGGLPYNEQFF.